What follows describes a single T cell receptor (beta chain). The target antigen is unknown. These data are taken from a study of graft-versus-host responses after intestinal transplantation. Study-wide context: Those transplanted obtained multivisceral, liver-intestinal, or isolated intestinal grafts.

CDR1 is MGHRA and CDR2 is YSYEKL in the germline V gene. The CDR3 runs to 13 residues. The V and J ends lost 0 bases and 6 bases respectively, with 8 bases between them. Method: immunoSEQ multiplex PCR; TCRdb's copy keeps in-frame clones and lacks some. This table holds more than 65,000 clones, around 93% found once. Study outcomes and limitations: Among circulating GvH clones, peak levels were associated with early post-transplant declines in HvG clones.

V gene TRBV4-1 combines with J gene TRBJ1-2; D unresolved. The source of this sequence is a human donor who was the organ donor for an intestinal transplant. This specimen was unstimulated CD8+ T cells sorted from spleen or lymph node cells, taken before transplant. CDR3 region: CASSQDMENGYTF. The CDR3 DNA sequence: TGCGCCAGCAGCCAAGATATGGAAAATGGCTACACCTTC.